One and the same sample provided the 29 T cell receptor beta chains below, sequenced in a study of blood T cell repertoires in COVID-19. The table came from immunoSEQ multiplex PCR; TCRdb's copy has only in-frame clones and leaves some out. There are 200,000 to 250,000 clones in the sample; around 86% occur only once, and around 3.8% lies in the top ten. The material sequenced was PBMCs or T cells enriched from blood (not recorded which). Receptor source: a woman aged 40-49 years with acute COVID-19.

This clone occurred a few times. The chain recombines TRBV9 with TRBJ1-2; TRBD1 matches 9 bases. The CDR3 runs to 13 residues. Germline V lookup: CDR1 SGDLS, CDR2 YYNGEE. With V trimmed by 2 bases and J by 4 bases, 0 bases remained unmatched. For the CDR3, the DNA is TGTGCCAGCAGCGTGGACAGGGGCTATGGCTACACCTTC. It translates to CASSVDRGYGYTF.

The chain joins TRBV7-6 to TRBJ1-4, with 10 bases that match TRBD1. J gave up 8 bases and V 5 bases, and 8 bases lay outside the gene matches. The length of the CDR3 is 15 residues. CDR1 and CDR2 from the germline V gene are SGHVS and FNYEAQ. CDR3 coding DNA: TGTGCCAGCAGCGCCCGACAGGGGGCAAGGGAAAAACTGTTTTTT. The encoded protein is CASSARQGAREKLFF.

CDR3 nucleotides: TGTGCCAGCAGCAGGGACAGGGGGAATCAGCCCCAGCATTTT. Its translation: CASSRDRGNQPQHF. This chain joins TRBV7-2 and TRBJ1-5; 11 bases line up with TRBD1. Trimming took 5 bases from V and 4 from J; bases not matched to a gene: 1. The length of the CDR3 is 14 residues. Germline CDR1 reads SGHTA; CDR2 reads FQGNSA.

The gene calls are TRBV9 and TRBJ1-2; 7 bases are shared with TRBD1. Trimming cost V 3 bases and J 0 bases; bases outside gene matches: 8. This CDR3 is 16 amino acids long. Germline lookup yields CDR1 SGDLS and CDR2 YYNGEE. CDR3 nucleotide sequence: TGTGCCAGCAGCGCGTACCTACAGGGGACTAACTATGGCTACACCTTC. This codes for CASSAYLQGTNYGYTF.

Worth noting for this clone: This CDR3 is also generated by other DNA sequences in the sample. This chain uses TRBV27 with TRBJ1-2, with TRBD1 as a possible D gene (5 bases). The germline V gene has CDR1 MNHEY and CDR2 SMNVEV (reference sequence). The CDR3 runs to 13 residues. The V end was cut by 2 bases, the J end by 4 bases, with 8 bases between. The CDR3 DNA reads as TGTGCCAGCAGTTTACAGGGTGGCTATGGCTACACCTTC. As protein: CASSLQGGYGYTF.

Turning to this clone: The junction departs from germline at one end; a sequencing error may be responsible. V and J are TRBV7-3 and TRBJ1-2; the match to TRBD1 covers 7 bases. CDR3 length: 13 residues. From germline, CDR1 is SGHTA and CDR2 FQGTGA. CDR3 sequence (DNA): TGTGCCAGCAGCTTTAACTCCGGGACAGCCATGCAATTC. Its protein is CASSFNSGTAMQF.

This clone was observed a handful of times. The rearrangement links TRBV19 to TRBJ1-2; TRBD1 agrees at 8 bases. This CDR3 region has 15 residues. Trimming cost V 3 bases and J 2 bases; bases outside gene matches: 5. Per the germline V gene, CDR1 is LNHDA and CDR2 is SQIVND (reference sequence). Here the CDR3 reads CASSIPTGENYGYTF. The CDR3 DNA reads as TGTGCCAGTAGTATCCCGACAGGGGAAAACTATGGCTACACCTTC.

The chain uses TRBV4-3 and TRBJ1-1; D is perhaps TRBD1 (6 bases). CDR3 size: 15 residues. The V and J ends lost 7 bases and 3 bases respectively, with 18 bases between them. Germline CDR1 and CDR2: LGHNA and YSLEER. This CDR3 is CASTHTGTEDTEAFF. The CDR3 coding sequence is TGCGCCAGCACACACACAGGGACGGAAGACACTGAAGCTTTCTTT.

The sample holds a few counts of this clone. This CDR3 reads CASSITRGANNEQFF. CDR3 bases: TGTGCCAGTAGTATCACCAGGGGGGCAAACAATGAGCAGTTCTTC. The gene calls are TRBV19 and TRBJ2-1; possibly TRBD1 for D (7 bases). The length of the CDR3 is 15 residues. V was trimmed by 3 bases and J by 5 bases, leaving 14 bases between them. The germline CDR1 and CDR2 sequences are LNHDA and SQIVND (reference sequence).

This chain uses TRBV18 with TRBJ2-2, with D possibly matching TRBD1 (6 bases). Germline CDR1 is KGHSH and CDR2 is LQKENI. The CDR3 length is 18 residues. The germline V and J ends were trimmed by 3 bases and 5 bases, with 22 bases remaining between them. This chain's CDR3 is CASSPRLQQGTPTGELFF. Written as DNA, the CDR3 is TGTGCCAGCTCACCGCGCCTTCAACAGGGTACACCAACCGGGGAGCTGTTTTTT.

V and J are TRBV6-5 and TRBJ1-5; tentative D call: TRBD1 (5 bases). With 10 bases removed from V and 6 bases from J, the gap between germline ends came to 19 bases. The CDR3 is 14 residues long. Per the germline V gene, CDR1 is MNHEY and CDR2 is SVGAGI. The CDR3 region has the DNA TGTGCCACCGCTATCTCGGCAGGGCGTCAGCCCCAGCATTTT. Translation gives CATAISAGRQPQHF.

The rearrangement uses TRBV27 and TRBJ1-5, with 9 bases fitting TRBD1. CDR3 length equals 16 residues. Losses at the gene ends were 5 bases for V and 6 bases for J; bases not matched to a gene: 11. Germline loops: CDR1 MNHEY, CDR2 SMNVEV (reference sequence). The CDR3 is CASSPITGGPGQPQHF. The CDR3 DNA reads as TGTGCCAGCAGTCCAATTACAGGGGGCCCGGGTCAGCCCCAGCATTTT.

The chain employs TRBV7-9 and TRBJ2-2; TRBD1 agrees at 11 bases. Germline CDR1 reads SEHNR; CDR2 reads FQNEAQ (reference sequence). V lost 5 bases and J lost 8; bases outside the gene matches: 10. CDR3 size: 16 residues. The CDR3 reads CASSVGQGAPAGELFF. The CDR3 nucleotides read TGTGCCAGCAGCGTCGGACAGGGGGCGCCGGCGGGGGAGCTGTTTTTT.

The chain couples TRBV6-2 or TRBV6-3 to TRBJ2-3; 9 bases fit TRBD2. Germline CDR1 is MNHEY and CDR2 is SVGEGT. The CDR3 totals 17 residues. J gave up 3 bases and V 7 bases, and 14 bases lay outside the gene matches. The CDR3 DNA is TGTGCCAGCACCCCGATCCGGGCGGGGGGGCCTACAGATACGCAGTATTTT. As protein: CASTPIRAGGPTDTQYF.

This rearrangement joins TRBV5-5 to TRBJ1-5, with a possible D match to TRBD1 (5 bases). Trimming took 5 bases from V and 10 from J, leaving 22 bases between them. Germline V lookup: CDR1 SGHKS, CDR2 YYEKEE (reference sequence). This CDR3 region has 15 residues. The CDR3: CASRLGPTGRDPQHF. The CDR3 nucleotides read TGTGCCAGCAGACTCGGACCTACGGGGCGGGACCCCCAGCATTTT.

This clone came up once. V is TRBV19 and J is TRBJ2-3; 9 nucleotides agree with TRBD1. J gave up 4 bases and V 5 bases, and 4 bases lay outside the gene matches. Germline V gene sequence: CDR1 LNHDA, CDR2 SQIVND (reference sequence). The CDR3 has 14 amino acids. The CDR3 loop reads CASSAGQGADTQYF. The CDR3 bases are TGTGCCAGTAGTGCGGGACAGGGAGCAGATACGCAGTATTTT. Full variable domain (missing parts from reference TRBV19 and TRBJ2-3): DGGITQSPKYLFRKEGQNVTLSCEQNLNHDAMYWYRQDPGQGLRLIYYSQIVNDFQKGDIAEGYSVSREKKESFPLTVTSAQKNPTAFYLCASSAGQGADTQYFGPGTRLTVL.

The chain is built from TRBV5-4 and TRBJ2-2, with D tentatively TRBD2 (6 bases). The CDR3 is 14 amino acids. Per germline, CDR1 SGHNT and CDR2 YYREEE (reference sequence). The V end was cut by 7 bases, the J end by 1 base, with 11 bases between. CDR3: CASFGSLNTGELFF. Here the CDR3 DNA reads TGTGCCAGCTTCGGGAGCTTGAACACCGGGGAGCTGTTTTTT. The whole variable domain, remainder taken from reference TRBV5-4 and TRBJ2-2, is ETGVTQSPTHLIKTRGQQVTLRCSSQSGHNTVSWYQQALGQGPQFIFQYYREEENGRGNFPPRFSGLQFPNYSSELNVNALELDDSALYLCASFGSLNTGELFFGEGSRLTVL.

The J gene is TRBJ1-2, the V gene TRBV2; 9 bases are a match to TRBD1. V was pared by 7 bases and J by 8 bases, with 8 bases of the junction left unmatched. Germline V gives CDR1 SNHLY, CDR2 FYNNEI. CDR3 size: 13 residues. The CDR3 region is CASISGQGLGYTF. The CDR3 nucleotides are TGTGCCAGCATTTCAGGACAGGGGCTCGGCTACACCTTC.

The chain has TRBV5-1 and TRBJ1-6; D is uncertain. CDR1 and CDR2 from the germline V gene are SGHRS and YFSETQ. This CDR3 contains 16 residues. Trimming removed 3 bases at V and 0 bases at J, with 10 bases between. This chain's CDR3 is CASSSGGSSYNSPLHF. The CDR3 coding sequence is TGCGCCAGCAGCTCCGGCGGGAGCTCCTATAATTCACCCCTCCACTTT.

The V call is TRBV19, the J call TRBJ1-2, with 9 bases aligning to TRBD1. The trim removed 7 bases at V and 3 bases at J, leaving 6 bases unmatched. CDR1 is LNHDA, CDR2 SQIVND, per germline (reference sequence). The CDR3 is 14 residues long. This CDR3 is CASTPGQGDYGYTF. CDR3 in DNA: TGTGCCAGTACCCCGGGACAGGGAGACTATGGCTACACCTTC.

The chain carries TRBV6-5 and TRBJ1-1; possibly TRBD1 for D (6 bases). With 4 bases removed from V and 2 bases from J, the gap between germline ends came to 11 bases. Germline V lookup: CDR1 MNHEY, CDR2 SVGAGI. The CDR3 sequence is 14 residues long. CDR3 sequence reads: CASSSLRGNTEAFF. The CDR3 DNA reads as TGTGCCAGCAGTTCGCTCAGGGGAAACACTGAAGCTTTCTTT.

V is TRBV4-1 and J is TRBJ1-2; 7 nucleotides match TRBD1. The germline V gene encodes CDR1 MGHRA and CDR2 YSYEKL. Germline trimming cut 0 bases from V and 4 bases from J; bases unmatched to any gene: 5. CDR3 length equals 15 residues. The CDR3, as DNA: TGCGCCAGCAGCCAAGATGGACAGGAGAGCTATGGCTACACCTTC. Protein: CASSQDGQESYGYTF.

The sample holds one count of this clone. The chain employs TRBV5-1 and TRBJ2-2; 13 bases are shared with TRBD2. The CDR3 length is 22 residues. J gave up 5 bases and V 4 bases, and 23 bases lay outside the gene matches. Germline V gene data show CDR1 as SGHRS and CDR2 as YFSETQ. The CDR3 DNA is TGCGCCAGCAGCAGGGCACGCGACAGGGGACTAGCGGGACCCACGGGGACCGGGGAGCTGTTTTTT. Translated, it gives CASSRARDRGLAGPTGTGELFF.

This clone was counted a single time. The chain combines TRBV5-4 with TRBJ1-2, with TRBD1 as a possible D gene (5 bases). CDR1 SGHNT and CDR2 YYREEE come from the germline V gene (reference sequence). Deletions cut 1 base from V and 3 bases from J, with 13 bases between. CDR3 size: 15 residues. CDR3 DNA: TGTGCCAGCAGCTTGCTGGTGGGCAGGGACTATGGCTACACCTTC. This codes for CASSLLVGRDYGYTF. Full variable domain (missing parts from reference TRBV5-4 and TRBJ1-2): ETGVTQSPTHLIKTRGQQVTLRCSSQSGHNTVSWYQQALGQGPQFIFQYYREEENGRGNFPPRFSGLQFPNYSSELNVNALELDDSALYLCASSLLVGRDYGYTFGSGTRLTVV.

The V and J genes are TRBV5-1 and TRBJ1-6; unclear D gene. This CDR3 spans 17 amino acids. V was cut by 2 bases and J by 1 base, with 13 bases left in between. Germline CDR1 and CDR2: SGHRS and YFSETQ. The CDR3 coding sequence is TGCGCCAGCAGCTTAGGAGGAGAACGGTCCTATAATTCACCCCTCCACTTT. Its translation: CASSLGGERSYNSPLHF.

The chain combines TRBV5-5 with TRBJ2-7; TRBD1 might be the D (5 bases). The length of the CDR3 is 15 residues. V shed 0 bases and J shed 0 bases, with 10 bases lying between them. Per germline, CDR1 SGHKS and CDR2 YYEKEE (reference sequence). The CDR3 DNA follows: TGTGCCAGCAGCTTGGCTACAGGTACCTCCTACGAGCAGTACGTC. It encodes CASSLATGTSYEQYV.

V is TRBV4-3 and J is TRBJ1-2, with a weak D call TRBD1 (5 bases). This CDR3 spans 15 amino acids. The germline V gene has CDR1 LGHNA and CDR2 YSLEER. V was cut by 0 bases and J by 8 bases, with 16 bases left in between. This CDR3 reads CASSQDRRTKGGYTF. The CDR3 DNA is TGCGCCAGCAGCCAAGATCGTCGGACAAAGGGGGGCTACACCTTC.

The chain joins TRBV12-3 or TRBV12-4 to TRBJ2-3, with no clear D. CDR3 length equals 12 residues. Trimming took off 6 bases at V and 4 bases at J, with 8 bases between the two ends. In DNA form, the CDR3 reads TGTGCCAGCAGCCTGTTCCCAGATACGCAGTATTTT. Translated: CASSLFPDTQYF.

The CDR3 nucleotides read TGCGCCAGCAGCCAAGGACAGGGGGAGAGGGGCTACACCTTC. This gives the protein CASSQGQGERGYTF. V gene TRBV4-3 combines with J gene TRBJ1-2, with 9 bases aligning to TRBD1. The CDR3 covers 14 residues. V gave up 1 base and J gave up 8 bases; unmatched junction bases: 5. Germline V lookup: CDR1 LGHNA, CDR2 YSLEER.